These T cell receptor beta chains were read from a single sample in a study of blood T cells in healthy people across ages. TCRdb redid the calling of the 5' RACE reads with MiXCR, one entry per CDR3 protein. Of roughly 800,000 distinct CDR3 sequences detected, roughly 25% appear once; the ten largest clones hold 9.4%. This same sample was also part of a study on T cells of mothers and their children.

Sequencing was carried out using blood. These receptors were obtained from a boy between 10 and 17 years old in good health. CDR3s include the opening cysteine and the closing phenylalanine or tryptophan. The D gene is left open where the match is weak. Not every row has a clone size; where given, it reads once, few, many or a size class.

j_call v_call d_call clone_size cdr3_nt cdr3_aa
TRBJ2-7 TRBV7-3 NA NA TGTGCCAGCAGCTTATTTGGGGGCGGGTACGAGCAGTACTTC CASSLFGGGYEQYF
TRBJ2-1 TRBV20-1 NA NA TGCAGTGCTAGAGATTTGGGGGGGCCTTACAATGAGCAGTTCTTC CSARDLGGPYNEQFF
TRBJ2-7 TRBV6-1 TRBD1 few TGTGCCAGCCTCCCGGACAGGGGGCCAGGCGAGCAGTACTTC CASLPDRGPGEQYF
TRBJ2-1 TRBV28 NA few TGTGCCAGCAGTTTTAGTGGTTTCAATGAGCAGTTCTTC CASSFSGFNEQFF
TRBJ2-5 TRBV3-1 TRBD2 NA TGTGCCAGCAGCGAGCTGACTAGCGGGGGAGAGACCCAGTACTTC CASSELTSGGETQYF
TRBJ1-2 TRBV7-2 NA NA TGTGCCAGCAGCTTAGATGGGGGCGACTATGGCTACACCTTC CASSLDGGDYGYTF
TRBJ2-7 TRBV15 NA NA TGTGCCACCAGCAGCCACTACGAGCAGTACTTC CATSSHYEQYF
TRBJ2-5 TRBV28 NA NA TGTGCCAGCAGTTACAGGGGAGGAGAAGAGACCCAGTACTTC CASSYRGGEETQYF
TRBJ1-1 TRBV12-3/TRBV12-4 NA few TGTGCCAGCAGTTTAGGAGTCCAGAACACTGAAGCTTTCTTT CASSLGVQNTEAFF
TRBJ2-5 TRBV18 TRBD1 NA TGTGCCAGCTCACCAGAGACAGGGAGTACCCAGTACTTC CASSPETGSTQYF
TRBJ1-5 TRBV7-2 NA NA TGTGCCAGCAGCTTAGCGCAGGGACAGCCCCAGCATTTT CASSLAQGQPQHF
TRBJ2-6 TRBV6-1 NA few TGTGCCAGCCAGAAAGAGGTAGCTGGGGCCAACGTCCTGACTTTC CASQKEVAGANVLTF
TRBJ2-7 TRBV7-9 NA NA TGTGCCAGCAGCGACCTAAAGTATTTCGAGCAGTACTTC CASSDLKYFEQYF
TRBJ2-3 TRBV2 TRBD2 few TGTGCCAGCAGTCGACTAGCGGGAAACACAGATACGCAGTATTTT CASSRLAGNTDTQYF
TRBJ2-7 TRBV6-2/TRBV6-3 TRBD1 NA TGTGCCAGCAGTCCGGCCAGGGACAGGCAAGTGCACGAGCAGTACTTC CASSPARDRQVHEQYF
TRBJ1-1 TRBV6-6 TRBD1 NA TGTGCCAGCAGTTACGAGGGACAGCGGAACACTGAAGCTTTCTTT CASSYEGQRNTEAFF
TRBJ2-2 TRBV5-1 TRBD1 few TGCGCCAGCAGAGAGGGACAGCAGAACACCGGGGAGCTGTTTTTT CASREGQQNTGELFF
TRBJ2-5 TRBV25-1 NA few TGTGCCAGCAGTGAATCAACAGGCGTACAAGAGACCCAGTACTTC CASSESTGVQETQYF
TRBJ2-7 TRBV14 TRBD1 NA TGTGCCAGCAGCCACCCGGACAGGGAGCGTCCCTACGAGCAGTACTTC CASSHPDRERPYEQYF
TRBJ2-7 TRBV9 NA NA TGTGCCAGCAGCGCTAGCGAGGAGAGGGGATCCTACGAGCAGTACTTC CASSASEERGSYEQYF
TRBJ2-7 TRBV9 TRBD2 NA TGTGCCAGCAGCGTAGGGGGAGGGGATTCCTACGAGCAGTACTTC CASSVGGGDSYEQYF
TRBJ2-1 TRBV4-2 NA NA TGTGCCAGCAACCAAGAAAGGGGAGCGGGTTATGAGCAGTTCTTC CASNQERGAGYEQFF
TRBJ1-2 TRBV9 NA NA TGTGCCAGCAGCGTTCCCGGGGAGGGAGGTTTCGGCTACACCTTC CASSVPGEGGFGYTF
TRBJ2-6 TRBV5-6 NA NA TGTGCCAACAGCTTTCGAGGAACTGGGGCCAACGTCCTGACTTTC CANSFRGTGANVLTF
TRBJ2-5 TRBV12-5 TRBD2 few TGTGCTAGTGGTTGGCCCCTGCTGGGAGGGGAGACCCAGTACTTC CASGWPLLGGETQYF
TRBJ2-1 TRBV5-1 NA NA TGCGCCAGCAGCCCTTGGAGGGGGAGCTCCTACAATGAGCAGCTCTTC CASSPWRGSSYNEQLF
TRBJ1-2 TRBV5-1 NA NA TGCGCCAGCAGCTTGGGTCAGGGAACACCCGGCGGCTACACCTTC CASSLGQGTPGGYTF
TRBJ1-4 TRBV2 NA NA TGTGCCAGTGCGTCGGGGGAAAAACTGTTTTTT CASASGEKLFF
TRBJ2-7 TRBV6-1 NA few TGTGCCAGGGGATACGAGCAGTACTTC CARGYEQYF
TRBJ2-5 TRBV6-1 NA NA TGTGCCAGCAGTGGACCAGAGATACAAGAGACCCAGTACTTC CASSGPEIQETQYF
TRBJ2-3 TRBV5-1 NA NA TGCGCCAGCAGGGTTAACCCTACCTTCACAGATACGCGGTATTTT CASRVNPTFTDTRYF
TRBJ2-1 TRBV29-1 TRBD2 NA TGCAGCGTTGGGGATTGGCGGGGGGCCGGGGAGCAGTTCTTC CSVGDWRGAGEQFF
TRBJ2-2 TRBV7-6 NA NA TGTGCCAGCAGCTTAGGACAGACCACCGGGGAGCTGTTTTTT CASSLGQTTGELFF
TRBJ2-4 TRBV11-2 NA few TGTGCCAGCAGCTTTTTACAGGGCCCGTCTTTAGCCAAAAACATTCAGTACTTC CASSFLQGPSLAKNIQYF
TRBJ1-2 TRBV14 NA NA TGTGCCAGCAGCGTGACACGGAACTATGGCTACACCTTC CASSVTRNYGYTF
TRBJ1-4 TRBV7-2 TRBD1 few TGTGCCAGCAGCATAGGGGGCATCAGGGAAAAACTGTTTTTT CASSIGGIREKLFF
TRBJ1-1 TRBV6-1 NA NA TGTGCCAGCACTCCCCCGGGGCTCTCTGAAGCTTTCTTT CASTPPGLSEAFF
TRBJ2-1 TRBV4-1 TRBD2 few TGCGCCAGCAGCCAAGATATGACTAGCGGAACGGATGAGCAGTTCTTC CASSQDMTSGTDEQFF
TRBJ2-1 TRBV7-2 NA few TGTGCCAGCAGCCCAGGGGTAGCTATTGGGAATGAGCAGTTCTTC CASSPGVAIGNEQFF
TRBJ1-2 TRBV12-3/TRBV12-4 NA NA TGTGCCAGCAGTTTCACCGGCAGGAACTATGGCTACACCTTC CASSFTGRNYGYTF
TRBJ2-7 TRBV28 NA few TGTGCCAGCAGTTCACATAGGGCGGGATCCTACGAGCAGTACTTC CASSSHRAGSYEQYF
TRBJ2-2 TRBV11-2 NA NA TGTGCCAGCTTCCACGGGGAGCTGTTTTTT CASFHGELFF
TRBJ2-1 TRBV5-1 TRBD2 once TGCGCCAGCAGCTTGAGCAGCGGGAGGGACTACAATGAGCAGTTCTTC CASSLSSGRDYNEQFF
TRBJ2-1 TRBV20-1 TRBD2 NA TGCAGTGCTAAGGGACCAGCGGGAGATTTCATTTTCGATGAGCAGTTCTTC CSAKGPAGDFIFDEQFF
TRBJ2-2 TRBV7-2 TRBD2 few TGTGCCAGCAGCCTCAGAGGAGCGGGGGCGAACACCGGGGAGCTGTTTTTT CASSLRGAGANTGELFF
TRBJ1-6 TRBV5-1 NA NA TGCGCCAGCAGCTTACAGGGATTCTCCTATAATTCACCCCTCCACTTT CASSLQGFSYNSPLHF
TRBJ1-4 TRBV20-1 TRBD1 NA TGCAGTGCTCGAGGGGGCTTGGTCGAAAAACTGTTTTTT CSARGGLVEKLFF
TRBJ1-1 TRBV5-1 NA NA TGCGCCAGCAGCTTCGGCATGAACGCTGAAGCTTTCTTT CASSFGMNAEAFF
TRBJ2-3 TRBV7-3 TRBD1 NA TGTGCCAGCAGCTCTCGACAGGGGGCGGCAGATACGCAGTATTTT CASSSRQGAADTQYF
TRBJ2-7 TRBV20-1 TRBD1 NA TGCAGTGCTAGAGGTGGACAGGGGGCATGGGAGCAGTACTTC CSARGGQGAWEQYF
TRBJ1-2 TRBV7-2 NA few TGTGCCAGCAGCTGGGACCGGGCGGCGGCTAACTATGGCTACACCTTC CASSWDRAAANYGYTF